This T cell receptor beta chain was obtained from a study of T cell changes during pregnancy in multiple sclerosis. Here immunoSEQ multiplex PCR was the method, and the copy in TCRdb shows in-frame clones only, minus some. Of more than 40,000 clones listed, approximately 87% are singletons. From germline, CDR1 is SGHDN and CDR2 FVKESK. Trimming took 3 bases from V and 5 from J; bases not matched to a gene: 12. The CDR3 covers 17 residues. This receptor was obtained from a female donor in good health, enrolled as a control in a pregnancy study. The chain couples TRBV14 to TRBJ2-1; TRBD2 aligns across 8 bases. The material sequenced was peripheral blood, taken in the first trimester of pregnancy. The CDR3 bases are TGTGCCAGCAGCCATGTTCCGGAGCGGGAGTCTGACAATGAGCAGTTCTTC. Amino acids: CASSHVPERESDNEQFF.